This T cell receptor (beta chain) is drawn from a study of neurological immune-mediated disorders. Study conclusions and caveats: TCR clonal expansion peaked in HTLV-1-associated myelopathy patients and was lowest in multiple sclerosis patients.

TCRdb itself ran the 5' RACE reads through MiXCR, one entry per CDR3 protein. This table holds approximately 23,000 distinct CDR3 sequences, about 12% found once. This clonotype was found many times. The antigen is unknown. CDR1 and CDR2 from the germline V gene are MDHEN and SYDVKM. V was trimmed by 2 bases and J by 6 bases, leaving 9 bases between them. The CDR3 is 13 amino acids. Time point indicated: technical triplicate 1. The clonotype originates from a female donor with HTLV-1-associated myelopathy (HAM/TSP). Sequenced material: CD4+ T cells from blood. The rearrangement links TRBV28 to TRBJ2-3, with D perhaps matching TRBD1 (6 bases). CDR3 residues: CASSLEGVDTQYF. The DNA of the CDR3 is TGTGCCAGCAGTTTAGAGGGGGTGGATACGCAGTATTTT.